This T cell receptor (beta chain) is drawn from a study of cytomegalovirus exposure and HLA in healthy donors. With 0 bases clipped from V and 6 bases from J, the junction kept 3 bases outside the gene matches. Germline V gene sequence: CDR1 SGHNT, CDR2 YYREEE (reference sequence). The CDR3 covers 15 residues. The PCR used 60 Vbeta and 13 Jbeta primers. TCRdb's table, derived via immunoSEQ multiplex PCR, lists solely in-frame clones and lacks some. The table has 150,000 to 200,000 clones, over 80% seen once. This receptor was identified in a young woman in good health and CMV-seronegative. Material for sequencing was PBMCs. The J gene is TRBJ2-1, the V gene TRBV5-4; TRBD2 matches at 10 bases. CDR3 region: CASSLVAGGFNEQFF. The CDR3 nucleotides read TGTGCCAGCAGCTTGGTAGCGGGGGGCTTCAATGAGCAGTTCTTC.